This T cell receptor (beta chain) emerged from a study of blood T cell repertoires in COVID-19. Study background: From the United States, Italy and Spain came samples of acute and convalescent COVID-19. Sources were T cells, B-cell-depleted T cells, or PBMCs; the material itself was cDNA or gDNA.

Per the germline V gene, CDR1 is WSHSY and CDR2 is SAAADI. Germline trimming cut 6 bases from V and 13 bases from J; bases unmatched to any gene: 11. The CDR3 has 15 residues. As processed by the authors: Reference gene primer amplification in the assay estimated nucleated cell counts. The repertoire was sequenced with immunoSEQ multiplex PCR; TCRdb's copy has only in-frame clones and lacks some. D and trimming were read from the DNA, whereas the V and J calls and clone size are those reported in that table. The top ten clones hold around 20% of a sample with 60,000 to 90,000 clones, more than 60% of them seen once.

The TCR sequence derives from a man between 60 and 75 years old with acute or convalescent COVID-19. Sequenced material: peripheral blood. The V and J genes are TRBV10-2 and TRBJ2-1; 14 bases are a match to TRBD2. CDR3 sequence reads: CASRKTSGGGGVQFF. The CDR3 DNA sequence: TGCGCCAGCAGGAAGACTAGCGGGGGGGGAGGAGTTCAGTTCTTC.